This T cell receptor beta chain came from a study of T cell responses to AZD1222 COVID-19 vaccine. Notes on the study in general: The donors showed a predominance of white British ancestry and of females, with possible underestimation of clonal diversity.

This clone showed up just a few times. As yet, its antigen is unknown. The germline V and J ends were trimmed by 6 bases and 12 bases, with 15 bases remaining between them. CDR3 length equals 13 residues. From germline, CDR1 is MNHEY and CDR2 SMNVEV (reference sequence). Clones were sequenced by immunoSEQ multiplex PCR, and TCRdb holds only the in-frame ones, with some missing. The sample shows fewer than 75,000 clones, around nine tenths of them seen only once. The starting material was peripheral blood, obtained 28 days after the second dose of the MenACWY control vaccine. This sequence joins TRBV27 and TRBJ1-6, with D hard to call. The clonotype originates from an adult who received the MenACWY meningococcal vaccine as a control. CDR3 DNA: TGTGCCAGCAGACCGGACCCCGATTTACCCCTCCACTTT. The encoded protein is CASRPDPDLPLHF.